One TCR beta chain is described in this entry. Antigen specificity is unknown. This sample was included in a study of cytomegalovirus exposure and HLA in healthy donors. Across the whole study: Earlier findings included more than 95 million unique TCR beta sequences obtained from about 179 million T cells. The study's findings and limits: Another analysis was done later, and it associated approximately 15,000 TCR beta sequences with HLA alleles at 0.05 false discovery rate. Despite most TCR sequences being rare, some public TCRs occurred in many donors.

CDR1 is MNHEY, CDR2 SMNVEV, per germline (reference sequence). This CDR3 has 18 residues. V dropped 0 bases and J dropped 2; count of bases not matched to a gene: 10. The study ran its PCR with 60 Vbeta and 13 Jbeta primers. Sequencing was performed with immunoSEQ multiplex PCR; in TCRdb, only in-frame clones are kept and a portion is missing. Of about 130,000 clones in the sample, 60% to 85% were seen once. The specimen was PBMCs. The clonotype originates from a middle-aged woman in good health and CMV-seronegative. The chain joins TRBV27 to TRBJ2-3, with 8 nucleotides matching TRBD2. This CDR3 reads CASSLSGPTSGFTDTQYF. As DNA, the CDR3 is TGTGCCAGCAGTTTATCAGGCCCCACTAGCGGTTTCACAGATACGCAGTATTTT.